These 9 T cell receptor beta chains came from one sample sequenced in a study of tumor-infiltrating lymphocytes in primary liver carcinoma. Taking about 17-33 mg of unsorted bulk tissue, the authors co-extracted RNA and DNA. Using a constant-region primer together with ProtoScript II reverse transcriptase, TCR beta cDNA was made from roughly 540 ng of total RNA. Three nested multiplex PCR rounds, a slightly modified ARM-PCR, produced the libraries for TCR beta. Both of the initial two PCR rounds ran for around 10 cycles and employed TRBV1-TRBV30 forward primers alongside a C-beta reverse primer. TCRdb reanalysed the multiplex PCR reads using MiXCR and keeps one entry per CDR3 protein. The table records 20,000 to 25,000 distinct CDR3 sequences, around 72% of them present only once. Source material: liver tumor tissue from sampling region 1. Subset noted: tumor region T1, superior pole. These receptor sequences come from a man aged 40-49 years with primary liver carcinoma and hepatitis B virus infection.

In regard to this clonotype: Compared with germline, one end of the junction differs, possibly owing to a read error. The V call is TRBV5-1, the J call TRBJ2-1; 10 bases fit TRBD2. The CDR3 runs to 17 residues. The germline CDR1 and CDR2 sequences are SGHRS and YFSETQ. Written as DNA, the CDR3 is TGCGCCAGCATCAGCCCTCTAGCGGGAGTCTTCTACAATGAGCAGTTTTTC. It encodes CASISPLAGVFYNEQFF.

This chain connects TRBV20-1 to TRBJ2-1; 8 bases agree with TRBD2. Germline CDR1 and CDR2: DFQATT and SNEGSKA (reference sequence). V shed 6 bases, J shed 8 bases, and the junction held 12 bases outside the gene matches. The CDR3 spans 14 residues. This CDR3 is CSALLTGGPHEQFF. Written as DNA, the CDR3 is TGCAGTGCGCTACTAACGGGAGGGCCCCATGAGCAGTTCTTC.

To note about this clonotype: Being one base from a much bigger clone, this may be a read error. The DNA of the CDR3 is TGTGTCAGCAGATCCACAGACCCCTACGAGCAGTACTTC. It codes for CVSRSTDPYEQYF. This rearrangement joins TRBV6-6 to TRBJ2-7; D is ambiguous. Germline V gene sequence: CDR1 MNHNY, CDR2 SVGAGI (reference sequence). This CDR3 spans 13 amino acids.

The CDR3 loop reads CASSAPTGTVDQETQYF. CDR3 DNA sequence: TGTGCCAGCAGCGCCCCGACCGGGACAGTGGACCAAGAGACCCAGTACTTC. The V call is TRBV5-6, the J call TRBJ2-5, with TRBD1 identical over 7 bases. The length of the CDR3 is 17 residues. J gave up 0 bases and V 4 bases, and 12 bases lay outside the gene matches. Germline CDR1 reads SGHDT; CDR2 reads YYEEEE.

This clonotype was observed a single time. An end of the junction does not agree with germline; a read error may underlie this. The CDR3: CVSSCGQGAGDTQYF. The CDR3 bases are TGTGTCAGCAGTTGCGGGCAGGGGGCGGGAGATACGCAGTATTTT. The chain is built from TRBV6-5 and TRBJ2-3, with 8 bases matching TRBD1. The CDR3 is 15 residues long. The germline V gene encodes CDR1 MNHEY and CDR2 SVGAGI.

The chain uses TRBV5-1 and TRBJ2-6, with 8 positions matching TRBD1. V lost 5 bases, J lost 3 bases, and 10 bases stayed unmatched. The CDR3 is 17 amino acids. Germline lookup yields CDR1 SGHRS and CDR2 YFSETQ. The CDR3 DNA follows: TGCGCCAGCAGTTTGATCGGACAGGGAGGTGGGGCCAACGTCCTGACTTTC. This translates into CASSLIGQGGGANVLTF.

This clonotype was seen repeatedly, ten times or more. V and J are TRBV28 and TRBJ2-5, with D perhaps TRBD1 or TRBD2 (6 bases each). Trimming took off 4 bases at V and 1 base at J, with 13 bases between the two ends. The CDR3 totals 15 residues. Germline V gene lookup returns CDR1 MDHEN and CDR2 SYDVKM. DNA of the CDR3: TGTGCCAGCAGTTGGGGGTGGGGGGCCCAAGAGACCCAGTACTTC. Protein product: CASSWGWGAQETQYF.

The V call is TRBV11-3, the J call TRBJ2-1, with 8 bases aligning to TRBD2. Germline V gene lookup returns CDR1 SGHNT and CDR2 YENEEA. V dropped 5 bases and J dropped 7; count of bases not matched to a gene: 10. This CDR3 is built from 15 residues. CDR3 bases: TGTGCCAGCAGCGGCGGGACTAGAGAGATAAATGAGCAGTTCTTC. Residues: CASSGGTREINEQFF.

This clonotype was observed many times. This sequence joins TRBV18 and TRBJ2-7; D unclear. CDR3 length: 11 amino acids. Deletions cut 2 bases from V and 6 bases from J, with 5 bases between. The V gene's germline CDR1 is KGHSH and CDR2 LQKENI. The CDR3 DNA follows: TGTGCCAGCTCACCAATGGGCGAGCAGTACTTC. Translated, it gives CASSPMGEQYF.